This TCR beta chain was recorded in a study of shared clonotypes between healthy human individuals. In the study overall: The study drew on a couple of women and a few men aged 18 to 49 as donors.

The germline V gene encodes CDR1 MNHNS and CDR2 SASEGT. Trimming took off 5 bases at V and 3 bases at J, with 14 bases between the two ends. The CDR3 totals 14 residues. Each of the donors was a healthy adult who was HIV-negative and had not had a recent acute infection or vaccination. Repertoires were generated with immunoSEQ multiplex PCR, while TCRdb's copy carries only in-frame clones and drops some. The table has over 850,000 clones, about four fifths seen once; the top ten hold 0.5% to 0.6%. The clonotype was recovered from a young man in good health. Some clones in this sample may be carry-over from other donors' samples. Sequenced input: memory CD4+ T cells from PBMCs. Subset here: CD45RA-negative fraction. This rearrangement joins TRBV6-1 to TRBJ2-7; D possibly matches TRBD1 or TRBD2 (6 bases each). The DNA for the CDR3 is TGTGCCAGCAGTTCCGGGGGCCTGGGCTACGAGCAGTACTTC. Its protein product is CASSSGGLGYEQYF.